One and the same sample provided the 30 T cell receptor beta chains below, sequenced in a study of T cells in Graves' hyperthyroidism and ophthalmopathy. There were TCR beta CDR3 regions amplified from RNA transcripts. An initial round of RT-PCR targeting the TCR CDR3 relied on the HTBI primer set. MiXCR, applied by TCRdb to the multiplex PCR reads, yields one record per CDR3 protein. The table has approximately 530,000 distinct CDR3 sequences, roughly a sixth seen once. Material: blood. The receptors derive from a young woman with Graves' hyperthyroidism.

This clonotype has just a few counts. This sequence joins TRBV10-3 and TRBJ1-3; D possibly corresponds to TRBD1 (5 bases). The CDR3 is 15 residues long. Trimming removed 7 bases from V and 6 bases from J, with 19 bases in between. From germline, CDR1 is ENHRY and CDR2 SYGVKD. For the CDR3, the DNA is TGTGCCATCACCCCGCCCCAGGACAATTTAAACACCATATATTTT. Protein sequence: CAITPPQDNLNTIYF.

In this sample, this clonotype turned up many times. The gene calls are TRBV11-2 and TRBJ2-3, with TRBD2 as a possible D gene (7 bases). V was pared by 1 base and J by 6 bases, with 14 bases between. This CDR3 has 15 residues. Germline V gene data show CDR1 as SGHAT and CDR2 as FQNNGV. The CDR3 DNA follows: TGTGCCAGCAGCTTAGTCCGGGGGGCAGGGGATACGCAGTATTTT. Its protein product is CASSLVRGAGDTQYF. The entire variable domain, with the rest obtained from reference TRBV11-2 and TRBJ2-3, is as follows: EAGVAQSPRYKIIEKRQSVAFWCNPISGHATLYWYQQILGQGPKLLIQFQNNGVVDDSQLPKDRFSAERLKGVDSTLKIQPAKLEDSAVYLCASSLVRGAGDTQYFGPGTRLTVL.

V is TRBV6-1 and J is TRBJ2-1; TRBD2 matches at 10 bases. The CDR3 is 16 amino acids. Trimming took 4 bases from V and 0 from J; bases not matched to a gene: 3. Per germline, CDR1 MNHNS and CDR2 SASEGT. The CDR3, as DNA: TGTGCCAGCAGTGGGACTAGCGGAAGCTCCTACAATGAGCAGTTCTTC. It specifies CASSGTSGSSYNEQFF.

CDR3 DNA sequence: TGCAGCGTTGAAACAGCCAACAATGAGCAGTTCTTC. As protein: CSVETANNEQFF. The rearrangement links TRBV29-1 to TRBJ2-1; D unresolved. The V and J ends lost 2 bases and 5 bases respectively, with 7 bases between them. This CDR3 has 12 amino acids. Germline V CDR1 and CDR2: SQVTM, ANQGSEA.

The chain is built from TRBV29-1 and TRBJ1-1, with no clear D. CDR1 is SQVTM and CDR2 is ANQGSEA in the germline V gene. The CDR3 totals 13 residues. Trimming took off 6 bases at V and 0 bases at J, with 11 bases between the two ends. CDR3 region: CSVVRLLNTEAFF. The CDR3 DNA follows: TGCAGCGTAGTGAGGCTCCTGAACACTGAAGCTTTCTTT.

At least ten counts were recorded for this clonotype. CDR3 amino acids: CASSLMGLGSPLHF. The CDR3 DNA reads as TGTGCCAGCAGCTTAATGGGGCTAGGCTCACCCCTCCACTTT. V usage is TRBV7-9 and J usage is TRBJ1-6; a weak D match, TRBD1 (5 bases). CDR1 is SEHNR, CDR2 FQNEAQ, per germline (reference sequence). The ends were cut back, 2 bases at V and 10 bases at J, with 12 bases in the middle. This CDR3 spans 14 amino acids.

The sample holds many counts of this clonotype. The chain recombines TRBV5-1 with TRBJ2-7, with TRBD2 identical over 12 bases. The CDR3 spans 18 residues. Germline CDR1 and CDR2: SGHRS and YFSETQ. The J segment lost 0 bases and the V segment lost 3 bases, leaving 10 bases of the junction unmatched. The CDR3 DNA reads TGCGCCAGCAGCTCGCCCGGGACTAGCGGGCGGTTCTCCTACGAGCAGTACTTC. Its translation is CASSSPGTSGRFSYEQYF.

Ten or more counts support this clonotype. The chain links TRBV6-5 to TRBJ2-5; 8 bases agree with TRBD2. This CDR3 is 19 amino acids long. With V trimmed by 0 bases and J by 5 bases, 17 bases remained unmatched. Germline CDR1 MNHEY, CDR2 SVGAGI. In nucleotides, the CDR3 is TGTGCCAGCAGTTACTCTTTAGCCAGCGGGGGAGCAGATGTGGAGACCCAGTACTTC. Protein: CASSYSLASGGADVETQYF.

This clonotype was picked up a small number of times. The CDR3 is CASSMDRVSNQPQHF. The CDR3 bases are TGTGCCAGTAGTATGGACAGGGTTAGCAATCAGCCCCAGCATTTT. The rearrangement joins TRBV19 to TRBJ1-5; 8 bases fit TRBD1. Unmatched junction bases numbered 1, after V lost 3 bases and J lost 0 bases. Germline V gene sequence: CDR1 LNHDA, CDR2 SQIVND (reference sequence). There are 15 residues in the CDR3.

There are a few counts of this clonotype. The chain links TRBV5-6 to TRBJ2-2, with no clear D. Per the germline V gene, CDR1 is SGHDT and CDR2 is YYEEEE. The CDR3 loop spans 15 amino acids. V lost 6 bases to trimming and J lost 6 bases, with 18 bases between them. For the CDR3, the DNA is TGTGCCAGCACCCCCGGCTGGGGTGAGGCCGGGGAGCTGTTTTTT. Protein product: CASTPGWGEAGELFF.

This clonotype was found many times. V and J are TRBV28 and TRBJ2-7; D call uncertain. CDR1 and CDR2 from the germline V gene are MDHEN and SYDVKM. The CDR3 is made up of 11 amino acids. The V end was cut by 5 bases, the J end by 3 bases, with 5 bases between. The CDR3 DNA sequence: TGTGCCAGCAGTCCAAACTACGAGCAGTACTTC. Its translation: CASSPNYEQYF.

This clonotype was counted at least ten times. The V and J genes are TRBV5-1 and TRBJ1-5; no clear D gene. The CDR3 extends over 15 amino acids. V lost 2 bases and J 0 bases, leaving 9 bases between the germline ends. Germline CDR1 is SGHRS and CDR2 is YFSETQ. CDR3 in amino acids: CASSFDGFSNQPQHF. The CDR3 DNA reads TGCGCCAGCAGCTTTGACGGGTTTAGCAATCAGCCCCAGCATTTT. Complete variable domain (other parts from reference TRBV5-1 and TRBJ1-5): KAGVTQTPRYLIKTRGQQVTLSCSPISGHRSVSWYQQTPGQGLQFLFEYFSETQRNKGNFPGRFSGRQFSNSRSEMNVSTLELGDSALYLCASSFDGFSNQPQHFGDGTRLSIL.

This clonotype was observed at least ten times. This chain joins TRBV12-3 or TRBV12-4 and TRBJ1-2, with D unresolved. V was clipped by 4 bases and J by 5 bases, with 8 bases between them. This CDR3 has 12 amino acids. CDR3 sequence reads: CASSSSLYGYTF. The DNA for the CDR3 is TGTGCCAGCAGTTCCTCCCTTTATGGCTACACCTTC.

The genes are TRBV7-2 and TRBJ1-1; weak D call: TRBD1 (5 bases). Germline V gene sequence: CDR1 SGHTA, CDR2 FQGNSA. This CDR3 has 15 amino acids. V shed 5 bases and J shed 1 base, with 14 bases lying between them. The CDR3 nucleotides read TGTGCCAGCAGCCCAGCAGGGACCAGGAACACTGAAGCTTTCTTT. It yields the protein CASSPAGTRNTEAFF.

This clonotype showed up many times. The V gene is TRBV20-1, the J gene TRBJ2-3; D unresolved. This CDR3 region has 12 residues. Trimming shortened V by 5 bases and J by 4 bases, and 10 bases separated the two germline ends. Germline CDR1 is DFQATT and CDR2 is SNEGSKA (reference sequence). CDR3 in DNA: TGCAGTGCTCCCCAACGGGCAGATACGCAGTATTTT. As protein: CSAPQRADTQYF.

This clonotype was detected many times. The CDR3 here is CSASLVSEQYF. CDR3 DNA sequence: TGCAGTGCTAGTTTGGTCAGCGAGCAGTACTTC. The V call is TRBV20-1, the J call TRBJ2-7; D gene uncertain. Germline V gene lookup returns CDR1 DFQATT and CDR2 SNEGSKA (reference sequence). V lost 3 bases and J 6 bases, leaving 9 bases between the germline ends. The CDR3 is 11 amino acids.

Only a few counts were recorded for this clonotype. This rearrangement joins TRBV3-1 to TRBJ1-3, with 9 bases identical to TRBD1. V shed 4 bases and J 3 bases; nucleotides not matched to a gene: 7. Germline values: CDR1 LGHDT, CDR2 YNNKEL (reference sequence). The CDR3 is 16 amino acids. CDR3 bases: TGTGCCAGCAGCCCCCGGGACAGGGCGTATGGAAACACCATATATTTT. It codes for CASSPRDRAYGNTIYF. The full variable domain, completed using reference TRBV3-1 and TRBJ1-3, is DTAVSQTPKYLVTQMGNDKSIKCEQNLGHDTMYWYKQDSKKFLKIMFSYNNKELIINETVPNRFSPKSPDKAHLNLHINSLELGDSAVYFCASSPRDRAYGNTIYFGEGSWLTVV.

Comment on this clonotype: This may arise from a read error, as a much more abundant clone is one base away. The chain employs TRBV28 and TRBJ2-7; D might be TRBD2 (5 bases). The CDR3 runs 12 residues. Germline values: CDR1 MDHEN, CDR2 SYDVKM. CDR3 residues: CGSSLEAFEQYF. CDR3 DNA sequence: TGTGGCAGCAGTTTGGAGGCCTTCGAGCAGTACTTC.

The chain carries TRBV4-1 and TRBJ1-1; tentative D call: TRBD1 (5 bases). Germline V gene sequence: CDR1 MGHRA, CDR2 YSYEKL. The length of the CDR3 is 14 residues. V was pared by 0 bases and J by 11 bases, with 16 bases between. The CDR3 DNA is TGCGCCAGCAGCCAAGATCGGGGGAACAGGAAGGCTTTCTTT. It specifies CASSQDRGNRKAFF.

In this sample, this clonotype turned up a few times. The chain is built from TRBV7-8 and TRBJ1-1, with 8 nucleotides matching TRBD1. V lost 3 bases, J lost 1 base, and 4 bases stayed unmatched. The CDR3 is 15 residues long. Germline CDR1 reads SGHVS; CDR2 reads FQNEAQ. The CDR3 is CASSFGTGENTEAFF. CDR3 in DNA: TGTGCCAGCAGCTTTGGGACAGGAGAGAACACTGAAGCTTTCTTT.

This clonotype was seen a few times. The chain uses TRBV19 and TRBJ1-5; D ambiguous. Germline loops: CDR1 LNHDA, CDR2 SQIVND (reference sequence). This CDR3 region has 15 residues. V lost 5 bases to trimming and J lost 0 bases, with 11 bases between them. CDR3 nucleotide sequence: TGTGCCAGTAGTCCCATAAGCCGTAGCAATCAGCCCCAGCATTTT. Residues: CASSPISRSNQPQHF.

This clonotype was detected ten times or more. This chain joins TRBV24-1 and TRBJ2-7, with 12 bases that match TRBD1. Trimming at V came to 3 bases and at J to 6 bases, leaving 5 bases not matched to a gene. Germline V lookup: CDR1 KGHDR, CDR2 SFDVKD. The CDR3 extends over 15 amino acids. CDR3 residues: CATSDAGTGGFEQYF. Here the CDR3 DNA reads TGTGCCACCAGTGATGCCGGGACAGGGGGCTTCGAGCAGTACTTC.

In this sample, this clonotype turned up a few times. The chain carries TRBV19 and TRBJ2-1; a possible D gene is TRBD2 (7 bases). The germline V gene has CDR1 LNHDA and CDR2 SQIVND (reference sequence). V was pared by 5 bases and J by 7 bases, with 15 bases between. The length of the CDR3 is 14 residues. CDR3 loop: CASSAGGLGNEQFF. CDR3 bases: TGTGCCAGTAGTGCCGGGGGGCTGGGGAATGAGCAGTTCTTC.

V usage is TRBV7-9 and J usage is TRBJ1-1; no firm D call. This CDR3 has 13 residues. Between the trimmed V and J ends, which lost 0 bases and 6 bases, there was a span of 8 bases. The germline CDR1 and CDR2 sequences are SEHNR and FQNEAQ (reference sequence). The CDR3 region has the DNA TGTGCCAGCAGCTTAGCGGGTGGACCTGAAGCTTTCTTT. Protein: CASSLAGGPEAFF.

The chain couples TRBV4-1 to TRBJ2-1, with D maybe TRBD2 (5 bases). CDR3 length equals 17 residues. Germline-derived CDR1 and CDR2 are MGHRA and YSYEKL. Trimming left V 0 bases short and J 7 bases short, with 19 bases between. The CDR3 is CASSQDLRTQRYNEQFF. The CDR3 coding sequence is TGCGCCAGCAGCCAAGATCTGAGGACCCAGCGGTATAATGAGCAGTTCTTC.

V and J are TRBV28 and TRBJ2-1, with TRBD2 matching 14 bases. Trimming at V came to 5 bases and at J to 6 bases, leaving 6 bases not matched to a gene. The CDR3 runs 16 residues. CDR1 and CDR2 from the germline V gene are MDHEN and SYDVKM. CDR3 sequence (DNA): TGTGCCAGCAGTCCGGGACTAGCGGGAGTTTTCAATGAGCAGTTCTTC. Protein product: CASSPGLAGVFNEQFF.

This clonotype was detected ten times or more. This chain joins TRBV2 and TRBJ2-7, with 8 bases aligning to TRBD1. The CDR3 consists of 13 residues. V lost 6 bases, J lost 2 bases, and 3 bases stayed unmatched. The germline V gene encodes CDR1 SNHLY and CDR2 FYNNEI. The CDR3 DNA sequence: TGTGCCAGCAGGGACAGGGTGGCCTACGAGCAGTACTTC. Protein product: CASRDRVAYEQYF.

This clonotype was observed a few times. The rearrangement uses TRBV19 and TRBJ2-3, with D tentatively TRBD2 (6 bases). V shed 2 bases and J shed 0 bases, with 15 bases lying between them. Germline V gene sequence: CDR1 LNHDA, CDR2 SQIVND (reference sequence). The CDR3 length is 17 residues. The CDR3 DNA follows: TGTGCCAGTAGTATACCCGGGCTAGCGATAAGCACAGATACGCAGTATTTT. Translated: CASSIPGLAISTDTQYF.

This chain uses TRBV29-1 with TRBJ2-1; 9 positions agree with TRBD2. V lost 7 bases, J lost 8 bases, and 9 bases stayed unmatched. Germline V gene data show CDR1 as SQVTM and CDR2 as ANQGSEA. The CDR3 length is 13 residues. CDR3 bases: TGCAGCGCTGATCCTAGCGGGACTGATGAGCAGTTCTTC. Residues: CSADPSGTDEQFF.

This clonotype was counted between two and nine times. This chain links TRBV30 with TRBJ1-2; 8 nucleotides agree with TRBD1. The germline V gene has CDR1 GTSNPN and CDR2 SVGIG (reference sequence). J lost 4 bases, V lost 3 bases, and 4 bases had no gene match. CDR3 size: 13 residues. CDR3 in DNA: TGTGCCTGGAGCCGGACAGGGATCTATGGCTACACCTTC. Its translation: CAWSRTGIYGYTF.